Included here is one TCR beta chain sequence, with context. No antigen is known for it. The CDR3 spans 15 residues. Germline loops: CDR1 SEHNR, CDR2 FQNEAQ (reference sequence). Trimming at V came to 5 bases and at J to 10 bases, leaving 10 bases not matched to a gene. The authors produced TCR alpha and TCR beta cDNA libraries with sample barcodes and UMIs by 5'RACE using constant-segment primers. Each CDR3 protein gets one entry after TCRdb re-called the 5' RACE reads with MiXCR. The sample has approximately 54,000 distinct CDR3 sequences, 12% seen once. This specimen comes from a study of T-cell memory formation after mild COVID-19. Regarding the study as a whole: CD4+ contracting clones were mainly CM and EM; CD8+ ones, EMRA. A subset of responding clones appeared in pre-infection memory, suggesting cross-reactive memory joined. Clones that contracted from day 15 to 85 were balanced CD4/CD8, while later expanders leaned CD4+.

The sequenced sample consisted of PBMCs or a T cell subset sorted from them (not recorded which). The TCR was taken from a man between 18 and 29 years old who had mild COVID-19 (a few samples of this study predate the infection). Cell type and time point are not known. V gene TRBV7-9 combines with J gene TRBJ1-6; 8 bases agree with TRBD1. Here the CDR3 reads CASSASQGVGSPLHF. CDR3 DNA sequence: TGTGCCAGCAGCGCTTCACAGGGGGTAGGATCACCCCTCCACTTT.